The T cell receptor beta chain described here comes from a study of blood T cell repertoires in COVID-19. Overall study context: Collection of acute and convalescent COVID-19 samples took place in the United States, Italy and Spain. From T cells, B-cell-depleted T cells, or PBMCs came the material, which was cDNA or gDNA.

The V gene end was trimmed by 5 bases and the J gene end by 0 bases; junction bases not matched to a gene: 7. CDR1 is LNHDA and CDR2 is SQIVND in the germline V gene (reference sequence). This CDR3 comprises 15 residues. Participants' reported clinical history set cohort assignment. As handled by the study authors: Amplification of reference gene primers provided the estimated nucleated cell counts. Using immunoSEQ multiplex PCR, the repertoire was profiled, and TCRdb retains in-frame clones only, with some absent. The D gene and trimming were derived from the DNA, and the V and J assignments and clone size from that table. The data hold about 310,000 clones, with 89% observed a single time.

Material for sequencing was PBMCs or T cells enriched from blood (not recorded which). The source of this sequence is a man between 60 and 75 years old who had recovered from COVID-19. The V call is TRBV19, the J call TRBJ2-7; 7 nucleotides agree with TRBD1. DNA for the CDR3: TGTGCCAGTAGTCCAGCGACAGGGTTCTCCTACGAGCAGTACTTC. Translation gives CASSPATGFSYEQYF.